A selection of T cell receptor beta chains follows, all from one sample in a study of blood T cell repertoires in COVID-19. Only in-frame clones appear in the TCRdb table, and some are missing; sequencing was by immunoSEQ multiplex PCR. The sample contains 140,000 to 150,000 clones, 88% of which appear only once. The sample was peripheral blood. The receptors come from a man between 70 and 80 years old with acute or convalescent COVID-19. Each CDR3 is given with its conserved first and last residue. D genes are given only for firm matches. A row's size may be missing; if present it is once, few, many or a size class.

D gene: TRBD1
V gene: TRBV13
J gene: TRBJ2-7
clone size: few
CDR3 protein: CASSLAHRGRGEQYF
CDR3 DNA: TGTGCCAGCAGCTTAGCCCACAGGGGGAGAGGTGAGCAGTACTTC

D gene: NA
V gene: TRBV4-1
J gene: TRBJ1-4
clone size: NA
CDR3 protein: CASSQGIPGLNNEKLFF
CDR3 DNA: TGCGCCAGCAGCCAAGGTATACCGGGACTCAATAATGAAAAACTGTTTTTT

D gene: TRBD1
V gene: TRBV28
J gene: TRBJ1-2
clone size: NA
CDR3 protein: CASSSAGNDRDHGYTF
CDR3 DNA: TGTGCCAGCAGCTCCGCAGGCAACGACAGGGACCATGGCTACACCTTC

D gene: TRBD1
V gene: TRBV5-5
J gene: TRBJ2-7
clone size: NA
CDR3 protein: CASSLRDRGLDEQYF
CDR3 DNA: TGTGCCAGCAGCTTGAGGGACAGGGGGCTCGACGAGCAGTACTTC

D gene: NA
V gene: TRBV28
J gene: TRBJ1-5
clone size: NA
CDR3 protein: CASNDPTLSNQPQHF
CDR3 DNA: TGTGCCAGCAACGACCCGACACTTAGCAATCAGCCCCAGCATTTT

D gene: NA
V gene: TRBV7-6
J gene: TRBJ1-3
clone size: NA
CDR3 protein: CASTLTGGGFSGNTIYF
CDR3 DNA: TGTGCCAGCACCCTAACGGGGGGGGGTTTCTCTGGAAACACCATATATTTT

D gene: TRBD2
V gene: TRBV30
J gene: TRBJ2-7
clone size: NA
CDR3 protein: CAWNLAGGGHYEQYF
CDR3 DNA: TGTGCCTGGAATCTAGCGGGTGGAGGGCACTACGAGCAGTACTTC

D gene: NA
V gene: TRBV10-3
J gene: TRBJ1-4
clone size: NA
CDR3 protein: CAISAGSTNEKLFF
CDR3 DNA: TGTGCCATCAGTGCCGGGTCAACTAATGAAAAACTGTTTTTT

D gene: TRBD1
V gene: TRBV29-1
J gene: TRBJ1-1
clone size: NA
CDR3 protein: CSARQGAPDTEAFF
CDR3 DNA: TGCAGCGCTCGACAGGGGGCCCCGGACACTGAAGCTTTCTTT

D gene: NA
V gene: TRBV5-6
J gene: TRBJ2-2
clone size: NA
CDR3 protein: CASSLEGGRNTGELFF
CDR3 DNA: TGTGCCAGCAGCTTGGAAGGGGGTAGGAACACCGGGGAGCTGTTTTTT

D gene: TRBD2
V gene: TRBV19
J gene: TRBJ2-1
clone size: NA
CDR3 protein: CASTRTSGHNEQFF
CDR3 DNA: TGTGCCAGTACTCGGACTAGCGGTCACAATGAGCAGTTCTTC

D gene: TRBD2
V gene: TRBV6-6
J gene: TRBJ2-1
clone size: once
CDR3 protein: CASSSHGGGPGNEQFF
CDR3 DNA: TGTGCCAGCAGTTCCCACGGGGGAGGGCCGGGGAATGAGCAGTTCTTC

D gene: NA
V gene: TRBV18
J gene: TRBJ1-6
clone size: NA
CDR3 protein: CASSPAEAGNSPLHF
CDR3 DNA: TGTGCCAGCTCACCGGCCGAGGCGGGCAATTCACCCCTCCACTTT

D gene: NA
V gene: TRBV24-1
J gene: TRBJ2-3
clone size: NA
CDR3 protein: CATSDLGMGGTQYF
CDR3 DNA: TGTGCCACCAGTGATTTAGGTATGGGGGGTACGCAGTATTTT

D gene: TRBD1
V gene: TRBV11-2
J gene: TRBJ1-4
clone size: NA
CDR3 protein: CASSLGQGNEKLFF
CDR3 DNA: TGTGCCAGCAGCTTGGGACAGGGAAATGAAAAACTGTTTTTT

D gene: NA
V gene: TRBV28
J gene: TRBJ2-2
clone size: NA
CDR3 protein: CASSSGTRELFF
CDR3 DNA: TGTGCCAGCAGTTCCGGGACAAGGGAGCTGTTTTTT

D gene: NA
V gene: TRBV24-1
J gene: TRBJ2-7
clone size: NA
CDR3 protein: CATSLDSSYEQYF
CDR3 DNA: TGTGCCACCAGCTTGGACAGCTCCTACGAGCAGTACTTC

D gene: TRBD2
V gene: TRBV11-2
J gene: TRBJ2-7
clone size: NA
CDR3 protein: CASSSLAGPTYEQYF
CDR3 DNA: TGTGCCAGCAGCTCGTTAGCGGGGCCGACCTACGAGCAGTACTTC

D gene: NA
V gene: TRBV9
J gene: TRBJ2-5
clone size: NA
CDR3 protein: CASSLGLQKGPQETQYF
CDR3 DNA: TGTGCCAGCAGCTTGGGCCTCCAAAAAGGTCCCCAAGAGACCCAGTACTTC

D gene: NA
V gene: TRBV5-1
J gene: TRBJ2-3
clone size: NA
CDR3 protein: CASSLGAGPTDTQYF
CDR3 DNA: TGCGCCAGCAGCTTGGGGGCAGGTCCCACAGATACGCAGTATTTT

D gene: TRBD1
V gene: TRBV10-1
J gene: TRBJ2-2
clone size: NA
CDR3 protein: CASSTGGGTGELFF
CDR3 DNA: TGCGCCAGCAGTACAGGGGGCGGCACCGGGGAGCTGTTTTTT

D gene: TRBD1
V gene: TRBV6-5
J gene: TRBJ1-3
clone size: once
CDR3 protein: CATTGVGNTIYF
CDR3 DNA: TGTGCCACCACAGGGGTTGGAAACACCATATATTTT

D gene: NA
V gene: TRBV7-9
J gene: TRBJ1-4
clone size: NA
CDR3 protein: CASSYGANEKLFF
CDR3 DNA: TGTGCCAGCAGCTACGGGGCTAATGAAAAACTGTTTTTT

D gene: NA
V gene: TRBV9
J gene: TRBJ2-3
clone size: NA
CDR3 protein: CASSTSTGFTDTQYF
CDR3 DNA: TGTGCCAGCAGCACTTCTACAGGTTTCACAGATACGCAGTATTTT

D gene: TRBD2
V gene: TRBV3-1/TRBV3-2
J gene: TRBJ2-1
clone size: once
CDR3 protein: CASSQGLRASGSNEQFF
CDR3 DNA: TGTGCCAGCAGCCAAGGTTTACGGGCTAGCGGGTCTAATGAGCAGTTCTTC

D gene: TRBD2
V gene: TRBV4-2
J gene: TRBJ2-5
clone size: NA
CDR3 protein: CASSPRAAGGQETQYF
CDR3 DNA: TGTGCCAGCAGCCCCCGGGCAGCGGGAGGTCAAGAGACCCAGTACTTC

D gene: TRBD2
V gene: TRBV19
J gene: TRBJ2-3
clone size: NA
CDR3 protein: CASSLGLAEGRDTQYF
CDR3 DNA: TGTGCCAGTAGTCTCGGACTAGCGGAGGGGAGAGATACGCAGTATTTT